This TCR beta chain stems from a study of T cell repertoires in cytomegalovirus infection. TCRdb recomputed calls from the reads with MiXCR, one row per CDR3 protein. The repertoire has 310,000 or so distinct CDR3 sequences, around 25% of them found once; the top ten carry approximately 15%. V lost 3 bases and J lost 6, with 16 bases in between. CDR1 ENHRY and CDR2 SYGVKD come from the germline V gene. The CDR3 length is 15 residues. This clonotype was observed a handful of times. This TCR was sampled from a human donor in good health (CMV status not recorded). Some clones in this sample may be carry-over from other donors' samples. The chain couples TRBV10-3 to TRBJ2-3, with D perhaps TRBD2 (6 bases). The sequenced material came from PBMCs. DNA for the CDR3: TGTGCCATCAGTGATTGGGGCGGGGAAGGGGATACGCAGTATTTT. As protein: CAISDWGGEGDTQYF.